Each of the 19 T cell receptor beta chains below was sequenced from the same sample in a study of technical replicates of blood from several donors (dated by TCRdb to about 2017). The library was built by means of the immunoSEQ multiplex PCR assay. TCRdb stores this immuneACCESS table with in-frame sequences only. Part of the clones is absent; in the studies checked, under half of the shortfall reflects unresolved V genes, and no reason is known for the rest. This sample has 75,000 to 95,000 clones in its table, and 85% to 95% of those were observed once. The biggest ten clones account for about 0.24% of the sample. Sample: T cells isolated from PBMCs. The origin of the receptors is a human donor in good health.

The genes are TRBV7-9 and TRBJ1-1; D is uncertain. CDR3 length: 12 residues. CDR1 SEHNR and CDR2 FQNEAQ come from the germline V gene (reference sequence). The V and J ends lost 5 bases and 4 bases respectively, with 8 bases between them. This CDR3 reads CASSQRFTEAFF. The CDR3 DNA follows: TGTGCCAGCAGCCAGAGGTTCACTGAAGCTTTCTTT.

The CDR3 DNA reads as TGTGCCTGGAGTGTATTAGCGGGGACCTACGAGCAGTACTTC. The encoded protein is CAWSVLAGTYEQYF. This sequence joins TRBV30 and TRBJ2-7; 8 bases match TRBD2. This CDR3 comprises 14 residues. Germline V CDR1 and CDR2: GTSNPN, SVGIG (reference sequence). Losses at the gene ends were 0 bases for V and 2 bases for J; bases not matched to a gene: 3.

This clone was seen a single time. This sequence joins TRBV7-3 and TRBJ2-5; 8 bases are a match to TRBD1. Germline V gene sequence: CDR1 SGHTA, CDR2 FQGTGA. The CDR3 has 15 amino acids. V was pared by 5 bases and J by 5 bases, with 10 bases of the junction left unmatched. Here the CDR3 DNA reads TGTGCCAGCAGCCCGGTCAGGGGGCGTCGGGAGACCCAGTACTTC. Translating gives CASSPVRGRRETQYF.

The V call is TRBV7-9, the J call TRBJ1-5; TRBD1 is a possible D gene (6 bases). The CDR3 loop spans 17 amino acids. V lost 1 base, J lost 2 bases, and 15 bases lay in between. CDR1 is SEHNR, CDR2 FQNEAQ, per germline (reference sequence). This chain's CDR3 is CASSLESGRGGNQPQHF. For the CDR3, the DNA is TGTGCCAGCAGCTTAGAATCCGGCAGGGGTGGCAATCAGCCCCAGCATTTT.

The chain has TRBV14 and TRBJ1-5; TRBD1 aligns across 7 bases. CDR1 is SGHDN, CDR2 FVKESK, per germline. Trimming cost V 3 bases and J 6 bases; bases outside gene matches: 14. CDR3 size: 17 residues. DNA of the CDR3: TGTGCCAGCAGCCACCCCGGACAGGTTGGGGCTGGTCAGCCCCAGCATTTT. Encoded protein: CASSHPGQVGAGQPQHF.

As DNA, the CDR3 is TGCGCCAGCAGTGTGGTAGCGGGGGGGCGGGGCACCGGGGAGCTGTTTTTT. Its translation is CASSVVAGGRGTGELFF. This chain uses TRBV10-1 with TRBJ2-2; 11 positions match TRBD2. The V gene end was trimmed by 4 bases and the J gene end by 4 bases; junction bases not matched to a gene: 8. The CDR3 sequence is 17 residues long. Germline V gives CDR1 WNHNN, CDR2 SYGVQD (reference sequence).

The chain is built from TRBV4-1 and TRBJ2-3; the match to TRBD2 covers 11 bases. The CDR3 consists of 17 residues. Trimming at V came to 0 bases and at J to 7 bases, leaving 9 bases not matched to a gene. CDR1 and CDR2 (germline): MGHRA, YSYEKL. CDR3 nucleotides: TGCGCCAGCAGCCAAGATCGGGCTAGCGGGGGGACTTATACGCAGTATTTT. Translation: CASSQDRASGGTYTQYF.

The chain recombines TRBV28 with TRBJ2-3, with TRBD1 matching 7 bases. From germline, CDR1 is MDHEN and CDR2 SYDVKM. This CDR3 comprises 20 residues. With 3 bases clipped from V and 0 bases from J, the junction kept 18 bases outside the gene matches. The CDR3 sequence is CASSFFRWLPRGRSTDTQYF. The CDR3 DNA follows: TGTGCCAGCAGTTTTTTTCGTTGGTTACCAAGGGGGCGCAGCACAGATACGCAGTATTTT.

The chain employs TRBV19 and TRBJ1-3; D gene ambiguous. Trimming took 3 bases from V and 8 from J, leaving 17 bases between them. Germline V gene sequence: CDR1 LNHDA, CDR2 SQIVND (reference sequence). The CDR3 is 15 residues long. The CDR3 region has the DNA TGTGCCAGTAGTATTCGAGGGAGTCTCGTGGACACCATATATTTT. It specifies CASSIRGSLVDTIYF. Together with reference TRBV19 and TRBJ1-3, the CDR3 gives the full variable domain: DGGITQSPKYLFRKEGQNVTLSCEQNLNHDAMYWYRQDPGQGLRLIYYSQIVNDFQKGDIAEGYSVSREKKESFPLTVTSAQKNPTAFYLCASSIRGSLVDTIYFGEGSWLTVV.

This chain uses TRBV13 with TRBJ1-6; no firm D call. The germline CDR1 and CDR2 sequences are PRHDT and FYEKMQ (reference sequence). The CDR3 sequence is 16 residues long. Trimming took 2 bases from V and 8 from J, leaving 16 bases between them. DNA for the CDR3: TGTGCCAGCAGCTTATACCCCAGGCCGGTGGATTCACCCCTCCACTTT. Translating it yields CASSLYPRPVDSPLHF.

The V gene is TRBV7-6, the J gene TRBJ1-4, with TRBD1 identical over 7 bases. After removal of 5 bases from V and 3 bases from J, the junction contained 6 bases not matched to a gene. Germline CDR1 reads SGHVS; CDR2 reads FNYEAQ. The CDR3 is 15 residues long. The CDR3 here is CASSPRDRSNEKLFF. In DNA, the CDR3 is TGTGCCAGCAGCCCACGGGACAGATCTAATGAAAAACTGTTTTTT.

This clone was seen just once. The V and J genes are TRBV5-4 and TRBJ2-7; D perhaps matches TRBD1 (6 bases). V lost 2 bases and J lost 5, with 14 bases in between. This CDR3 is built from 14 residues. CDR1 and CDR2 (germline): SGHNT, YYREEE (reference sequence). The CDR3 DNA sequence: TGTGCCAGCAGCTTAGGGACACCTTATAACGAGCAGTACTTC. Translated: CASSLGTPYNEQYF.

The chain couples TRBV7-9 to TRBJ2-3; 7 nucleotides align to TRBD2. V shed 2 bases and J 6 bases; nucleotides not matched to a gene: 11. Germline V gene lookup returns CDR1 SEHNR and CDR2 FQNEAQ (reference sequence). The CDR3 has 16 residues. As DNA, the CDR3 is TGTGCCAGCAGCTTATCACTAGCGAACCCGAGGGATACGCAGTATTTT. Encoded protein: CASSLSLANPRDTQYF.

V and J are TRBV30 and TRBJ1-2; D gene uncertain. V lost 0 bases, J lost 8 bases, and 13 bases lay in between. The CDR3 is 13 residues long. Germline V gene sequence: CDR1 GTSNPN, CDR2 SVGIG (reference sequence). CDR3 sequence: CAWSVIQAQGYTF. DNA of the CDR3: TGTGCCTGGAGTGTAATCCAGGCGCAAGGCTACACCTTC.

In this sample, this clone turned up a few times. This sequence joins TRBV7-2 and TRBJ1-1, with D possibly matching TRBD1 (5 bases). CDR1 is SGHTA and CDR2 is FQGNSA in the germline V gene. The CDR3 has 13 residues. V was clipped by 2 bases and J by 8 bases, with 12 bases between them. CDR3 in amino acids: CASSLWNDREAFF. Written as DNA, the CDR3 is TGTGCCAGCAGCTTATGGAACGACAGAGAAGCTTTCTTT.

This chain connects TRBV6-1 to TRBJ2-7; no firm D call. Germline-derived CDR1 and CDR2 are MNHNS and SASEGT. The V end was cut by 4 bases, the J end by 4 bases, with 17 bases between. This CDR3 has 15 residues. The CDR3 loop is CASSGVASTPYEQYF. The CDR3 bases are TGTGCCAGCAGTGGTGTAGCCTCGACGCCTTACGAGCAGTACTTC.

The chain carries TRBV5-1 and TRBJ1-6; 7 bases line up with TRBD1. Per the germline V gene, CDR1 is SGHRS and CDR2 is YFSETQ. J was trimmed by 5 bases and V by 3 bases; bases with no gene match: 11. The CDR3 has 17 residues. The CDR3 loop is CASSWDPDRAHNSPLHF. CDR3 nucleotide sequence: TGCGCCAGCAGCTGGGATCCTGACAGGGCCCATAATTCACCCCTCCACTTT.

CDR3: CASSSPGQGAYIQYF. The CDR3 coding sequence is TGTGCCAGCAGCTCCCCGGGACAGGGGGCATACATTCAGTACTTC. The chain is built from TRBV7-3 and TRBJ2-4, with 12 positions matching TRBD1. The CDR3 covers 15 residues. CDR1 SGHTA and CDR2 FQGTGA come from the germline V gene. The trim removed 4 bases at V and 8 bases at J, leaving 6 bases unmatched.

V is TRBV7-6 and J is TRBJ2-1; 7 nucleotides agree with TRBD2. The CDR3 totals 18 residues. Looked up from germline, CDR1 is SGHVS and CDR2 is FNYEAQ. V shed 1 base, J shed 8 bases, and the junction held 17 bases outside the gene matches. The CDR3 is CASSLVGSGGGGSYEQFF. CDR3 DNA: TGTGCCAGCAGCTTAGTGGGTTCTGGCGGGGGTGGTTCGTATGAGCAGTTCTTC.